This TCR beta chain was sequenced for a study of blood T cell repertoires in COVID-19. Overall study context: Samples came from the United States, Italy and Spain, spanning acute and convalescent COVID-19. From T cells, B-cell-depleted T cells, or PBMCs came the material, which was cDNA or gDNA.

Original processing notes: Amplification from reference gene primers served as the basis for estimated nucleated cell counts. TCRdb keeps only in-frame clones here, not all; method: immunoSEQ multiplex PCR. That table is the source of V, J and clone size, and D and trimming were worked out from the DNA. The table records tens of thousands of clones, over 75% of them present only once. This sequence was found in a human donor in a cohort sampled during active COVID-19. The material sequenced was peripheral blood.

The CDR3 loop reads CASSFSWGRNTGELFF. CDR3 bases: TGTGCCAGCAGTTTTTCTTGGGGCAGGAACACCGGGGAGCTGTTTTTT. The chain links TRBV14 to TRBJ2-2; D is perhaps TRBD1 (5 bases). Germline V gene data show CDR1 as SGHDN and CDR2 as FVKESK. The CDR3 spans 16 residues. V was clipped by 6 bases and J by 1 base, with 15 bases between them.